A single sample is the source of the 5 T cell receptor beta chains below, sequenced in a study of shared clonotypes between healthy human individuals. CD45RO-negative, CCR7-selected cells formed the naive CD8 fraction, which excluded terminally differentiated effector memory CD45RA+ cells. The protocol was immunoSEQ multiplex PCR, while the TCRdb copy is restricted to in-frame clones and leaves out a portion. The table includes 1.5 million to 2.5 million clones, approximately 95% detected once. The specimen sequenced was naive CD8+ T cells sorted from blood. The source is a man aged 18 to 29 in good health.

V and J are TRBV9 and TRBJ2-3; no reliable D call. The CDR3 consists of 16 residues. Trimming took off 3 bases at V and 2 bases at J, with 16 bases between the two ends. CDR1 is SGDLS, CDR2 YYNGEE, per germline. CDR3 residues: CASSANREIHTDTQYF. CDR3 bases: TGTGCCAGCAGCGCCAACAGAGAAATCCACACAGATACGCAGTATTTT.

V gene TRBV4-3 combines with J gene TRBJ2-7, with unresolved D. The CDR3 length is 15 residues. Germline loops: CDR1 LGHNA, CDR2 YSLEER. The V end lost 1 base, the J end lost 0 bases, and 10 bases lay between the germline ends. CDR3 amino acids: CASSQGVGASYEQYF. The CDR3 DNA is TGCGCCAGCAGCCAAGGGGTCGGAGCCTCCTACGAGCAGTACTTC.

J is TRBJ1-2 and V is TRBV6-1; D is uncertain. Germline assignment: CDR1 MNHNS and CDR2 SASEGT. The CDR3 covers 13 residues. Trimming removed 5 bases from V and 1 base from J, with 8 bases in between. The chain's CDR3 is CASSYGVNYGYTF. As DNA, the CDR3 is TGTGCCAGCAGTTATGGGGTTAACTATGGCTACACCTTC.

The chain combines TRBV5-8 with TRBJ1-6, with TRBD1 identical over 10 bases. The germline CDR1 and CDR2 sequences are SGHTS and YDEGEE. This CDR3 is 13 amino acids long. J gave up 9 bases and V 5 bases, and 2 bases lay outside the gene matches. This CDR3 reads CASRWTGGSPLHF. CDR3 sequence (DNA): TGTGCCAGCAGGTGGACAGGGGGTTCACCCCTCCACTTT.

This clone was seen a single time. V is TRBV27 and J is TRBJ1-2; D is ambiguous. Germline V lookup: CDR1 MNHEY, CDR2 SMNVEV (reference sequence). The CDR3 consists of 16 residues. The V end lost 3 bases, the J end lost 4 bases, and 18 bases lay between the germline ends. DNA for the CDR3: TGTGCCAGCAGTTTTAATCCCCCAGGCTCAGGCTATGGCTACACCTTC. Protein sequence: CASSFNPPGSGYGYTF.